A single sample gave rise to the 10 T cell receptor beta chains below, sequenced in a study of blood T cell repertoires in COVID-19. Sequencing used immunoSEQ multiplex PCR; TCRdb keeps in-frame clones, though not all of them. The repertoire holds about 270,000 clones, with roughly 86% as singletons. Input material: PBMCs or T cells enriched from blood (not recorded which). These TCRs come from a woman under 30 who had recovered from COVID-19.

The V call is TRBV11-2, the J call TRBJ1-2; no clear D gene. Per the germline V gene, CDR1 is SGHAT and CDR2 is FQNNGV. CDR3 length: 14 amino acids. Trimming took off 0 bases at V and 4 bases at J, with 9 bases between the two ends. The CDR3 DNA reads as TGTGCCAGCAGCTTAGATCTAACGGTCTATGGCTACACCTTC. Translation gives CASSLDLTVYGYTF.

The CDR3 sequence: CASKGQHNYGYTF. The CDR3 DNA reads TGTGCCAGTAAGGGACAGCATAACTATGGCTACACCTTC. V is TRBV27 and J is TRBJ1-2; TRBD1 matches at 7 bases. Trimming at V came to 9 bases and at J to 1 base, leaving 5 bases not matched to a gene. Per germline, CDR1 MNHEY and CDR2 SMNVEV (reference sequence). The CDR3 covers 13 residues.

The J gene is TRBJ1-1, the V gene TRBV7-9, with 10 bases that match TRBD1. The CDR3 is 19 amino acids. Germline loops: CDR1 SEHNR, CDR2 FQNEAQ (reference sequence). V shed 4 bases and J 0 bases; nucleotides not matched to a gene: 14. This CDR3 is CASSSPIIRDRGMNTEAFF. The CDR3 DNA sequence: TGTGCCAGCAGCTCCCCCATAATCCGGGACAGGGGCATGAACACTGAAGCTTTCTTT.

CDR3 sequence (DNA): TGTGCCAGCAGTTCACAGGGCTTCGGTGGAAACACCATATATTTT. It translates to CASSSQGFGGNTIYF. This chain links TRBV6-5 with TRBJ1-3, with D possibly being TRBD1 (6 bases). CDR3 size: 15 residues. The ends were cut back, 4 bases at V and 3 bases at J, with 13 bases in the middle. Germline V gene data show CDR1 as MNHEY and CDR2 as SVGAGI.

As concerns this clone: Distinct nucleotide sequences in the sample also encode this CDR3. The gene calls are TRBV7-8 and TRBJ2-1; 7 nucleotides align to TRBD2. The CDR3 sequence is 15 residues long. V shed 2 bases and J 4 bases; nucleotides not matched to a gene: 5. Looked up from germline, CDR1 is SGHVS and CDR2 is FQNEAQ. The CDR3 DNA sequence: TGTGCCAGCAGCTTATTGCGGGGGATATACAATGAGCAGTTCTTC. As protein: CASSLLRGIYNEQFF.

V usage is TRBV24-1 and J usage is TRBJ1-5; 8 bases align to TRBD1. With V trimmed by 4 bases and J by 3 bases, 4 bases remained unmatched. The CDR3 covers 15 residues. Per the germline V gene, CDR1 is KGHDR and CDR2 is SFDVKD. The CDR3 loop reads CATSESDRVNQPQHF. CDR3 nucleotide sequence: TGTGCCACCAGTGAATCGGACAGGGTCAATCAGCCCCAGCATTTT.

The rearrangement joins TRBV30 to TRBJ2-2; D is unresolved. Germline V lookup: CDR1 GTSNPN, CDR2 SVGIG (reference sequence). CDR3 size: 12 residues. Trimming cost V 0 bases and J 7 bases, with 6 bases left between them. The CDR3 DNA is TGTGCCTGGAGTGTCACCTACGGGGAGCTGTTTTTT. This sequence encodes CAWSVTYGELFF. Complete variable domain (other parts from reference TRBV30 and TRBJ2-2): SQTIHQWPATLVQPVGSPLSLECTVEGTSNPNLYWYRQAAGRGLQLLFYSVGIGQISSEVPQNLSASRPQDRQFILSSKKLLLSDSGFYLCAWSVTYGELFFGEGSRLTVL.

CDR3 protein: CASSSLSHPAKNIQYF. CDR3 in DNA: TGTGCCAGCAGCTCCCTTAGCCACCCAGCCAAAAACATTCAGTACTTC. The genes are TRBV28 and TRBJ2-4; D unclear. Germline V gene data show CDR1 as MDHEN and CDR2 as SYDVKM. This CDR3 is built from 16 residues. The V end lost 6 bases, the J end lost 0 bases, and 15 bases lay between the germline ends.

This clone was seen only a few times. The gene calls are TRBV30 and TRBJ1-4, with D tentatively TRBD1 (5 bases). V lost 0 bases and J lost 6, with 20 bases in between. The CDR3 contains 17 residues. Per germline, CDR1 GTSNPN and CDR2 SVGIG (reference sequence). This CDR3 is CAWSVPPQDSPYEKLFF. In nucleotides, the CDR3 is TGTGCCTGGAGTGTTCCCCCTCAAGACAGTCCTTATGAAAAACTGTTTTTT.

V gene TRBV28 combines with J gene TRBJ2-3; D remains ambiguous. CDR1 is MDHEN, CDR2 SYDVKM, per germline. Trimming shortened V by 1 base and J by 5 bases, and 4 bases separated the two germline ends. The CDR3 spans 12 residues. Written as DNA, the CDR3 is TGTGCCAGCAGTTTATTCGTAGATACGCAGTATTTT. Its protein product is CASSLFVDTQYF. Variable domain in full (rest from reference TRBV28 and TRBJ2-3): DVKVTQSSRYLVKRTGEKVFLECVQDMDHENMFWYRQDPGLGLRLIYFSYDVKMKEKGDIPEGYSVSREKKERFSLILESASTNQTSMYLCASSLFVDTQYFGPGTRLTVL.